This note documents a single T cell receptor beta chain sequence. This sample is drawn from a study of T cell clusters in autoimmune cytopenias. TRB was amplified from 250 ng of peripheral blood genomic DNA per sample. TRB was amplified by touch-down multiplex PCR, primer pools A and B combined. Each CDR3 protein gets one entry in TCRdb, which reprocessed the multiplex PCR reads and gives no DNA. This listing includes some 7,200 distinct CDR3 sequences. From germline, CDR1 is SGHTA and CDR2 FQGNSA. The CDR3 has 13 residues. These data were also filed under a second study, of T cell repertoires in aging, cancer and after chemotherapy.

The J gene is TRBJ2-2, the V gene TRBV7-2. This sequence originates from a human donor in good health. Material: peripheral blood. The CDR3 loop reads CASSLPVAGELFF.